Presented here are 3 T cell receptor beta chains from one specimen sequenced in a study of cytomegalovirus exposure and HLA in healthy donors. Both 60 Vbeta primers and 13 Jbeta primers went into the PCR. Clones were read by immunoSEQ multiplex PCR, and TCRdb kept only the in-frame ones, dropping some. The sample has tens of thousands of clones, 80% seen once. The sequenced sample consisted of PBMCs. These receptors all come from a male donor in good health and CMV-seronegative.

This clone has just a few counts. The chain is built from TRBV2 and TRBJ1-2; D possibly corresponds to TRBD1 (5 bases). The length of the CDR3 is 14 residues. With 7 bases removed from V and 4 bases from J, the gap between germline ends came to 16 bases. Germline CDR1 SNHLY, CDR2 FYNNEI. This CDR3 reads CASMRDGGGYGYTF. In DNA, the CDR3 is TGTGCCAGCATGAGGGACGGGGGTGGCTATGGCTACACCTTC.

This clone was picked up a small number of times. The gene calls are TRBV6-1 and TRBJ1-5; maybe TRBD1 (5 bases). Germline CDR1 is MNHNS and CDR2 is SASEGT. The CDR3 is 16 amino acids. Trimming cost V 1 base and J 9 bases, with 19 bases left between them. DNA for the CDR3: TGTGCCAGCAGTGAAGGGGCCAGGAGCTGGGGGGGGCCCCAGCATTTT. This translates into CASSEGARSWGGPQHF.

The genes are TRBV13 and TRBJ1-6; D is perhaps TRBD1 (6 bases). The CDR3 length is 14 residues. The V end was cut by 5 bases, the J end by 9 bases, with 14 bases between. Germline CDR1 and CDR2: PRHDT and FYEKMQ (reference sequence). Here the CDR3 DNA reads TGTGCCAGCAGCCCGCCCGGCAGGGGTTCACCCCTCCACTTT. It specifies CASSPPGRGSPLHF.